The TCR beta chain described here comes from a study of response to subunit inactivated influenza vaccine. V shed 5 bases, J shed 4 bases, and the junction held 6 bases outside the gene matches. This CDR3 has 14 residues. CDR1 SGHVS and CDR2 FQNEAQ come from the germline V gene. TCRdb re-analysed the RT-PCR reads in MiXCR, keeping a single row per CDR3 protein. The repertoire holds about 540,000 distinct CDR3 sequences, 20% to 25% seen once, with around 2.8% in the top ten. Another study also made use of these data, one on T cells expressing NK-cell markers. That paper adds: Making the TCR beta cDNA relied on 5'RACE template switching with UMIs. With an anti-gamma-delta TCR antibody, sorting in several experiments was kept to alpha-beta TCR T cells. Dominant NKG2C+ clonotypes in roughly six donors made up roughly 1.0-7.5% of CD8+ T cells. In a handful of donors, these clonotypes also led the CD3+CD56-NKG2C+ fraction. Clarity on HCMV specificity was lacking for the expanded NKG2C+ T cell clones.

This TCR came from a man aged 50-60 years who received an inactivated influenza vaccine. V is TRBV7-8 and J is TRBJ2-5, with 8 nucleotides matching TRBD2. The starting material was CD4+ T cells sorted from PBMCs, obtained 11 to 12 days after vaccination. The CDR3 is CASSLAGGIETQYF. In DNA form, the CDR3 reads TGTGCCAGCAGCCTTGCGGGGGGAATAGAGACCCAGTACTTC. The complete variable domain, with remaining parts taken from reference TRBV7-8 and TRBJ2-5, reads GAGVSQSPRYKVAKRGQDVALRCDPISGHVSLFWYQQALGQGPEFLTYFQNEAQLDKSGLPSDRFFAERPEGSVSTLKIQRTQQEDSAVYLCASSLAGGIETQYFGPGTRLLVL.